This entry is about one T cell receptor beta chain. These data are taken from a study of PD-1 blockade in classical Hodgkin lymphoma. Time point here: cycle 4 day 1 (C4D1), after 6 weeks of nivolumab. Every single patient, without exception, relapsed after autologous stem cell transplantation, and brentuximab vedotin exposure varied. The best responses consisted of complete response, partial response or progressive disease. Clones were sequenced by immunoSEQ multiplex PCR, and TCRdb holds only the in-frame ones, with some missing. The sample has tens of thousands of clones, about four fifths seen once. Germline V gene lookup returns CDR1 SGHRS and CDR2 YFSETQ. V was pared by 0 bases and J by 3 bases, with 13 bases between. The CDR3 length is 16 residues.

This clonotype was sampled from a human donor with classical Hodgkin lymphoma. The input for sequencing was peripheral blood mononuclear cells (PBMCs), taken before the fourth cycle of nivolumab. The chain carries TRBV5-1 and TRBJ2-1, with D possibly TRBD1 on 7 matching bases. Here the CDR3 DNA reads TGCGCCAGCAGCTTGGCAGGGGGACTTAACTACAATGAGCAGTTCTTC. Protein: CASSLAGGLNYNEQFF.